This T cell receptor beta chain was identified during a study of shared clonotypes between healthy human individuals. Study results and caveats: Exclusively blood specimens were collected; tissue repertoires likely differ. It was the non-shared clonotypes that had lower generation probabilities than clonotypes shared by all four donors. Among a handful of donors, approximately 5% of naive CD4 clonotypes were found in common.

Method: immunoSEQ multiplex PCR; TCRdb's copy keeps in-frame clones and lacks some. The table lists some 2.3 million clones, approximately 93% of them singletons. Worth noting for this clone: The antigen is undetermined.

This receptor was obtained from a man between 18 and 29 years old in good health. Some clones in this sample may be carry-over from other donors' samples. The material sequenced was naive CD4+ T cells from PBMCs. Subset specified: CD45RA+ positively selected.

CDR3 in DNA: TGTGCCAGCTCACAACTGACAGGGTTGATATCTGGGGCCAACGTCCTGACTTTC. As protein: CASSQLTGLISGANVLTF. The gene calls are TRBV18 and TRBJ2-6; TRBD1 matches at 7 bases. Trimming cost V 4 bases and J 1 base; bases outside gene matches: 10. The V gene's germline CDR1 is KGHSH and CDR2 LQKENI. The CDR3 spans 18 residues.